This T cell receptor beta chain was identified in a study of shared clonotypes between healthy human individuals (dated by TCRdb to 2019 to 2021). Concerning the study at large: Three men and a couple of women, aged 18 to 49 years, made up the cohort. For each donor, CD4 naive and CD4 memory were each run on three plates, CD8 naive on two plates, and CD8 memory on one plate. To estimate repertoire size and how much clonotypes are shared between individuals, the study performed deep sequencing of blood TCR repertoires from roughly five healthy adults. To increase sequencing depth and limit assay-specific biases, different laboratories used diverse techniques to prepare libraries and sequence TCR repertoires. Between about 0.9 and 9 billion PBMCs per donor were obtained by leukapheresis. Paper-wide results and their limitations: The small number of donors limited the genetic and exposure-history diversity represented. Pairwise subsampling led to the expectation that sequencing depth would affect the degree of clonotype sharing among donors. Even with the large sequencing depth, rarefaction of the sorted-subset datasets indicated that sequencing was incomplete. When four donors were compared, the shared fraction of clonotypes was roughly 4.8% for naive CD4, roughly 3.4% for naive CD8, more than 2% for memory CD4, and approximately 0.4% for memory CD8. Sampling was restricted to blood, and TCR repertoires in tissues likely differ from the TCR repertoires found in blood. Naive subsets generally had larger estimated clonotype richness than memory subsets. Higher generation probabilities were observed for clonotypes shared by all four sorted-subset donors than for non-shared clonotypes.

CD8 naive samples consisted of CD45RO-negative cells that were positively selected for CCR7, yielding a CD45RA+CCR7+ population without TemRA cells. The donors were healthy, HIV-negative adults who had no recently reported acute infections or vaccinations. Every donor was a Caucasian adult residing in Nashville, Tennessee, USA. After blood collection by leukapheresis, PBMCs were isolated using Ficoll-Histopaque density gradient centrifugation and then cryopreserved in the vapor phase of liquid nitrogen. Purity and quantity of every magnetically sorted T cell population were checked by analytical flow cytometry. Each sorted fraction had its genomic DNA isolated and then quantified by UV absorbance on a Nanodrop 2000c. This clone came up once. Its target antigen remains unknown. Base qualities are missing; no much larger clone stands one base away. Additional DNA sequences in this sample encode the identical CDR3.

Here V drops 4 bases and J drops 3 bases, and the junction holds 4 bases not matched to any gene. The germline V gene encodes CDR1 SGHDT and CDR2 YYEEEE. Including the terminal cysteine and phenylalanine, the CDR3 comprises 13 residues. Only the CDR3 region is kept as DNA, spanning 39 bases read in frame from base 1. Using the deep immunoSEQ assay, TCR CDR3 regions were amplified from genomic DNA by multiplex PCR. Extracted genomic DNA from each cell subset was distributed evenly across all wells of several immunoSEQ 96-well plates, and each plate was treated as a replicate. For sorted subsets, each replicate PCR was loaded with around 220 ng genomic DNA, equivalent to 30,000 or so T cell genomes. Purified libraries were measured with a Qubit 3.0 fluorometer, size-checked on a Bioanalyzer 2100, and measured again with the KAPA Library Quantification kit. Each immunoSEQ 96-well plate was sequenced on its own single-read 150-cycle Illumina NextSeq 550 flow cell. In the paper's pipeline: Because the immunoSEQ output held only junctional sequences and lacked quality scores, the filtering could not match the filtering applied to full-length reads. To assign V/J genes and CDR3, sequences were annotated using PyIR, a Python wrapper for IgBLAST v1.9, with IMGT germline references. Reads were removed for weak V/J assignments (E-value above 1e-6), missing CDR3, stop codons, out-of-frame junctions, or ambiguous translated residues. V3J clonotypes were defined by identical inferred V gene, J gene, and CDR3 amino acid sequence. Percentage overlap between repertoires was computed as shared unique clonotypes divided by the size of the smaller repertoire. RTK rarefaction, the Chao1 estimator, and Recon v2.1 estimates of unobserved clonotypes were used to assess repertoire richness. Generation probabilities for all TCRbeta clonotypes obtained by the gDNA method from a handful of donors were computed using OLGA. This is the immuneACCESS table as TCRdb keeps it, with only in-frame sequences that have V and J called. A part of the clones is gone; compared with another copy, unresolved V genes explain less than half, and the rest is unexplained. That table is the source of V, J and clone size, and D and trimming were worked out from the DNA. The table for this sample lists more than 2 million clones; about 95% of them were counted only once. Of the sample, 0.85% to 1.3% falls within the top ten clones.

The TCR was taken from a man younger than 30 in good health. Sequencing was carried out using naive CD8+ T cells sorted from blood. The cell subset or site label for this specimen denotes: CD45RA+CCR7+. The sequence links TRBV5-6 to TRBJ2-7, with 7 junctional bases fitting TRBD1. The CDR3 region: CASSPGTVYEQYF. Read as DNA, the sequence is TGTGCCAGCAGCCCCGGGACAGTCTACGAGCAGTACTTC.